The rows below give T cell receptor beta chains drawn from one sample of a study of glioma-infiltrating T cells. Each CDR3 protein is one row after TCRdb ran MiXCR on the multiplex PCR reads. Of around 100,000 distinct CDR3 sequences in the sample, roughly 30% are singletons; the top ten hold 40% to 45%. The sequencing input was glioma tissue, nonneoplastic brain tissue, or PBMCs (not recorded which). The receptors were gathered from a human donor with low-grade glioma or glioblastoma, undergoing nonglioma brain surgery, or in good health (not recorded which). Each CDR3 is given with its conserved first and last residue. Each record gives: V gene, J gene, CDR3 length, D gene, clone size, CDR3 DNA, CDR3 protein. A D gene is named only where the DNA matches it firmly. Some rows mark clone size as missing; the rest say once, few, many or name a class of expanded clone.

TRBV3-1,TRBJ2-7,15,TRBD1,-,TGTGCCAGCAGCCGCACGGGACAGGGCGCCTACGAGCAGTACTTC,CASSRTGQGAYEQYF
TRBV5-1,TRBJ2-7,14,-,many,TGCGCCAGCAGCGAAGGGACCGATGACTACGAGCAGTACTTC,CASSEGTDDYEQYF
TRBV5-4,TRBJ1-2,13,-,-,TGTGCCAGCAGCCCTCCGGGGGCTGAGGGCTACACCTTC,CASSPPGAEGYTF
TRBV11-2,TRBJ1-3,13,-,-,TGTGCCAGCAGCCCAACACTGGGAAACACCATATATTTT,CASSPTLGNTIYF
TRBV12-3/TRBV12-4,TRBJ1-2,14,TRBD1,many,TGTGCCAGCAGTTTATCGCACAGGGGAGGCGGCTACACCTTC,CASSLSHRGGGYTF
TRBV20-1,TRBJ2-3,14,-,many,TGCAGTGCTAACCACAGGGAAGGCACAGATACGCAGTATTTT,CSANHREGTDTQYF
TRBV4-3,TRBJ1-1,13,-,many,TGCGCCAGCAGCCGAACCAAGGGGACTGAAGCTTTCTTT,CASSRTKGTEAFF
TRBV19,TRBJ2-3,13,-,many,TGTGCCAGTAGGGCGGGGTTAATAGATACGCAGTATTTT,CASRAGLIDTQYF
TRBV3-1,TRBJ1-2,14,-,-,TGTGCCAGCAGCGGAGCAGGGACTAACTATGGCTACACCTTC,CASSGAGTNYGYTF
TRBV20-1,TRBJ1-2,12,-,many,TGCAGTGCCGTTGACATTAACTATGGCTACACCTTC,CSAVDINYGYTF
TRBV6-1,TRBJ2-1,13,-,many,TGTGCCAGCTTGGAAAGGGTCGGCAATGAGCAGTTCTTC,CASLERVGNEQFF
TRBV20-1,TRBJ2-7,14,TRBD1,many,TGCAGTGCCAGCACCGGGACAGCACTCTACGAGCAGTACTTC,CSASTGTALYEQYF
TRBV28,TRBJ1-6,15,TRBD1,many,TGTGCCAGCAGTTTACCTGACAGGGGAATCTCACCCCTCCACTTT,CASSLPDRGISPLHF
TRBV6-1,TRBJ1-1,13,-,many,TGTGCCAGCAGTACGGACCAGTGGACTGAAGCTTTCTTT,CASSTDQWTEAFF
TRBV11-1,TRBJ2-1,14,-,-,TGTGCCAGCAGCCAACGAATGCAGTACAATGAGCAGTTCTTC,CASSQRMQYNEQFF
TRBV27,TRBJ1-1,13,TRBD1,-,TGTGCCAGCATTGCCGGGACAGGGACAAAAGCTTTCTTT,CASIAGTGTKAFF
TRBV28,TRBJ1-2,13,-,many,TGTGCCAGCACCTACTACCGATCGGGGGGCTACACCTTC,CASTYYRSGGYTF
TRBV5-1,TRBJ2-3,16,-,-,TGCGCCAGCAGCTTATATGGGGCTTCGAGCACAGATACGCAGTATTTT,CASSLYGASSTDTQYF
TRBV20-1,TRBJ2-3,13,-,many,TGCAGTGCTTACAGTGACAACACAGATACGCAGTATTTT,CSAYSDNTDTQYF
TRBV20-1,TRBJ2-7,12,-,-,TGCAGTGCTAGAGAGGACAGCCTCGAGCAGTACTTC,CSAREDSLEQYF
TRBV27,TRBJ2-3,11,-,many,TGTGCCAGCAGTTTAATGGATACGCAGTATTTT,CASSLMDTQYF
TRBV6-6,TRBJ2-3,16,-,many,TGTGCCAGCAGTTACTCGAGAGCAGAAAACACAGATACGCAGTATTTT,CASSYSRAENTDTQYF
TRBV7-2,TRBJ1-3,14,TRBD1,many,TGTGCCAGCAGCTTATCGGGACAGAGACACACCATATATTTT,CASSLSGQRHTIYF
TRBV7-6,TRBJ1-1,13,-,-,TGTGCCAGCAGCCCCCCGGGGGATACTGAAGCTTTCTTC,CASSPPGDTEAFF
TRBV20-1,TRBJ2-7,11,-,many,TGCAGTGCGAACTTAGCTAGGGAGCAGTACTTC,CSANLAREQYF
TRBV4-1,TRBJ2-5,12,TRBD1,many,TGCGCCATCCAGGGGGCAAATGAGACCCAGTACTTC,CAIQGANETQYF
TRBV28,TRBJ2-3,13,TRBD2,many,TGTGCCAGCAGTTGGGGGGGGACAGATACGCAGTATTTT,CASSWGGTDTQYF
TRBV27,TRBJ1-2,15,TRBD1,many,TGTGCCAGCAGTTTCACAGGGGTTTCGCCGTATGGCTACACCTTC,CASSFTGVSPYGYTF
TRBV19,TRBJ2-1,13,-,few,TGTGCCAGTAGTAAACCAATGGGCAATGAGCAGTTCTTC,CASSKPMGNEQFF
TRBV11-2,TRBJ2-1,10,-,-,TGTGCCAGCAGCTTTCATGAGCAGTTCTTC,CASSFHEQFF
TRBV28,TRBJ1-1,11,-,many,TGTGCCTCTTTTGGGGGGACTGAAGCTTTCTTT,CASFGGTEAFF
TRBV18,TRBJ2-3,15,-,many,TGTGCCAGCTCACCTTTTGGTGCCGGCACAGATACGCAGTATTTT,CASSPFGAGTDTQYF
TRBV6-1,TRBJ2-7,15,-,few,TGTGCCAGCCGACGGGCGGGGTCCGTCGGTGGAGAGCAGTACTTC,CASRRAGSVGGEQYF
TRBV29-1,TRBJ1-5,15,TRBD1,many,TGCAGCGTTGGAGGGGACAGTAATAGCAATCAGCCCCAGCATTTT,CSVGGDSNSNQPQHF
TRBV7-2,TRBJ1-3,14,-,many,TGTGCCACCAAAGGGGGACCCGCTGGAAACACCATATATTTT,CATKGGPAGNTIYF
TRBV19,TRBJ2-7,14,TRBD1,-,TGTGCCAGCAGCGCGGGACAGGGAACCTACGAGCAGTACTTC,CASSAGQGTYEQYF
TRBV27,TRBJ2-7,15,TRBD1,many,TGTGCCAGCAGCTACCAGGGGGCGGTGAAGGCCGAGCAGTACTTC,CASSYQGAVKAEQYF
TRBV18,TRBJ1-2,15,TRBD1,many,TGTGCCAGCTCACCGGAGGGACAGGGGAACTATGGCTACACCTTC,CASSPEGQGNYGYTF
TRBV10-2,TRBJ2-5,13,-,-,TGCGCCAGCAGTACGACTCGCTGGGGGACCCAGTACTTC,CASSTTRWGTQYF
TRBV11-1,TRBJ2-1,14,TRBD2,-,TGTGCCAGCAGCTCAACCCCGGGGGGTTGGGAGCAGTTCTTC,CASSSTPGGWEQFF
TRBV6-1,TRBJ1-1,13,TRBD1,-,TGTGCCAGCAGAAGGACAGGGAACACTAAAGCTTTATTT,CASRRTGNTKALF
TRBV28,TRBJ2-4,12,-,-,TGTGCCAGCAGACATAGCAATCAGCCCCAGTACTTC,CASRHSNQPQYF
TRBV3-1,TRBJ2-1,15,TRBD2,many,TGTGCCAGCAGCCCAAACGGGGGGGGCTACAATGAGCAGTTCTTC,CASSPNGGGYNEQFF
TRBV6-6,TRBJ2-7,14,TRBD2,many,TGTGCCAGCAGTTACGAGACTAGCGGGGACGAGCAGTACTTC,CASSYETSGDEQYF
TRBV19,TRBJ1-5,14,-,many,TGTGCCAGTACCAGGGGACAAAGCAATCAGCCCCAGCATTTT,CASTRGQSNQPQHF
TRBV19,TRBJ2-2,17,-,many,TGTGCCAGTAGTACCTCTTTACAGGGATGGGACACCGGGGAGCTGTTTTTT,CASSTSLQGWDTGELFF
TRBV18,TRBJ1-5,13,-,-,TGTGCCAGCTCACAAACGCGAAATCAGACCCAGCATTTT,CASSQTRNQTQHF
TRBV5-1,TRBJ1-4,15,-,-,TGCGCCAGCAGCTTGGGAGCAGGGGTTAGTGAAAAACTGTTTTTT,CASSLGAGVSEKLFF
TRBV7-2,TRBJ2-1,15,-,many,TGTGCCAGCAGATTAGGGGTTTCACCCTACAATGAGCAGTTCTTC,CASRLGVSPYNEQFF